One sample yielded the 31 T cell receptor beta chains listed below, sequenced in a study of post-analysis software for immune sequencing data. Study-wide findings and caveats: Patients had higher frequencies than controls of four to six TRBV segments, including TRBV5-6, TRBV5-1 and TRBV20-1.

These TCRs are of unknown antigen specificity. Tagging with unique molecular identifiers was a feature of the TCR beta cDNA libraries. TCRdb re-analysed the PCR reads in MiXCR, keeping a single row per CDR3 protein. The sample includes hundreds of thousands of distinct CDR3 sequences, approximately 53% of them seen just once. The sample taken for sequencing was blood. These receptor sequences come from a girl aged 5-17 years with multiple sclerosis.

This clonotype was counted a few times. The rearrangement links TRBV15 to TRBJ2-7; D may match TRBD1 or TRBD2 (6 bases each). This CDR3 region has 15 residues. V lost 1 base and J 3 bases, leaving 13 bases between the germline ends. Germline loops: CDR1 LNHNV, CDR2 YYDKDF (reference sequence). The CDR3 coding sequence is TGTGCCACCAGCAGAGTTTTCGGGGGCAGCTACGAGCAGTACTTC. Translating it yields CATSRVFGGSYEQYF.

This chain links TRBV5-1 with TRBJ2-7; TRBD1 matches at 7 bases. CDR1 SGHRS and CDR2 YFSETQ come from the germline V gene. The CDR3 is 16 amino acids. After removal of 0 bases from V and 0 bases from J, the junction contained 6 bases not matched to a gene. The CDR3 region has the DNA TGCGCCAGCAGCTTGGAGGGGGCAGGGAGCTCCTACGAGCAGTACTTC. This gives the protein CASSLEGAGSSYEQYF.

The V and J genes are TRBV7-9 and TRBJ1-1, with D hard to call. The germline V and J ends were trimmed by 7 bases and 1 base, with 7 bases remaining between them. Per germline, CDR1 SEHNR and CDR2 FQNEAQ (reference sequence). This CDR3 spans 12 amino acids. CDR3 DNA sequence: TGTGCCAGCAAATGGGGGAACACTGAAGCTTTCTTT. This sequence encodes CASKWGNTEAFF. The full variable domain, rest sourced from reference TRBV7-9 and TRBJ1-1, is DTGVSQNPRHKITKRGQNVTFRCDPISEHNRLYWYRQTLGQGPEFLTYFQNEAQLEKSRLLSDRFSAERPKGSFSTLEIQRTEQGDSAMYLCASKWGNTEAFFGQGTRLTVV.

This clonotype was counted a few times. The chain is built from TRBV10-3 and TRBJ2-7; 10 positions match TRBD2. The CDR3 covers 14 residues. CDR1 and CDR2 from the germline V gene are ENHRY and SYGVKD. V dropped 5 bases and J dropped 3; count of bases not matched to a gene: 4. The CDR3 region is CAISMTSGFYEQYF. The CDR3 DNA reads TGTGCCATCAGTATGACTAGCGGGTTCTACGAGCAGTACTTC.

The chain links TRBV27 to TRBJ1-1; TRBD1 aligns across 7 bases. Per the germline V gene, CDR1 is MNHEY and CDR2 is SMNVEV (reference sequence). Trimming cost V 5 bases and J 3 bases; bases outside gene matches: 12. The CDR3 is 16 residues long. CDR3 sequence (DNA): TGTGCCAGCAGTAGAGCGAATCGAGGGGGCTACACTGAAGCTTTCTTT. Translating gives CASSRANRGGYTEAFF.

This clonotype was seen only a few times. This chain joins TRBV20-1 and TRBJ2-7, with D maybe TRBD1 (6 bases). Trimming cost V 4 bases and J 0 bases, with 13 bases left between them. The V gene's germline CDR1 is DFQATT and CDR2 SNEGSKA (reference sequence). This CDR3 has 14 residues. CDR3 sequence (DNA): TGCAGTGCTACTCAGGACAGCTACTCCTACGAGCAGTACTTC. Translated: CSATQDSYSYEQYF.

The chain joins TRBV2 to TRBJ1-1; the match to TRBD1 covers 8 bases. V trimming: 4 bases; J trimming: 4 bases; junction bases outside the gene matches: 5. The CDR3 has 14 amino acids. The germline gives CDR1 SNHLY, CDR2 FYNNEI. CDR3 in DNA: TGTGCCAGCAGTGCCGACAGGGGTTTCACTGAAGCTTTCTTT. Amino acids: CASSADRGFTEAFF. The full variable domain, with the rest looked up from reference TRBV2 and TRBJ1-1, is EPEVTQTPSHQVTQMGQEVILRCVPISNHLYFYWYRQILGQKVEFLVSFYNNEISEKSEIFDDQFSVERPDGSNFTLKIRSTKLEDSAMYFCASSADRGFTEAFFGQGTRLTVV.

The gene calls are TRBV3-1 and TRBJ2-1; TRBD2 is a possible D gene (5 bases). This CDR3 comprises 12 residues. Germline V lookup: CDR1 LGHDT, CDR2 YNNKEL (reference sequence). V was trimmed by 6 bases and J by 6 bases, leaving 9 bases between them. The CDR3 spells CASSHGVNEQFF. The CDR3 DNA sequence: TGTGCCAGCAGTCACGGGGTCAATGAGCAGTTCTTC.

This sequence joins TRBV7-9 and TRBJ2-3; 9 bases map to TRBD2. The CDR3 runs to 15 residues. J gave up 4 bases and V 5 bases, and 7 bases lay outside the gene matches. Germline V lookup: CDR1 SEHNR, CDR2 FQNEAQ (reference sequence). Here the CDR3 DNA reads TGTGCCAGCAGCGTCCCGGGACTAGCAGCAGATACGCAGTATTTT. Amino acid sequence: CASSVPGLAADTQYF.

This sequence joins TRBV6-5 and TRBJ2-5, with 8 positions matching TRBD1. The end of the DNA is better explained by TRBJ2-7, so the J call may be wrong. The CDR3 totals 13 residues. Germline V gene lookup returns CDR1 MNHEY and CDR2 SVGAGI. In DNA form, the CDR3 reads TGTGCCAGCAGACGGACAGGGAACTACGAGCAGTACTTC. This encodes CASRRTGNYEQYF.

This chain connects TRBV20-1 to TRBJ2-3; unclear D gene. The CDR3 runs to 13 residues. Trimming removed 2 bases at V and 5 bases at J, with 11 bases between. CDR1 is DFQATT, CDR2 SNEGSKA, per germline (reference sequence). DNA for the CDR3: TGCAGTGCTAGAAATGGCCGCATAGATACGCAGTATTTT. Protein: CSARNGRIDTQYF.

This clonotype was observed a handful of times. The rearrangement joins TRBV7-9 to TRBJ1-1, with a tentative D call TRBD1 (5 bases). The CDR3 totals 14 residues. The germline V gene has CDR1 SEHNR and CDR2 FQNEAQ (reference sequence). Trimming removed 1 base from V and 10 bases from J, with 16 bases in between. The CDR3 here is CASSLGGGGDLAFF. In nucleotides, the CDR3 is TGTGCCAGCAGCTTAGGGGGGGGTGGAGATCTAGCTTTCTTT.

The chain couples TRBV6-1 to TRBJ1-4; 9 bases line up with TRBD1. Germline V gene sequence: CDR1 MNHNS, CDR2 SASEGT. This CDR3 comprises 18 residues. J was trimmed by 4 bases and V by 5 bases; bases with no gene match: 14. This CDR3 is CASSKRPGTGRGNEKLFF. CDR3 bases: TGTGCCAGCAGTAAACGTCCCGGGACAGGGCGGGGTAATGAAAAACTGTTTTTT.

The chain links TRBV29-1 to TRBJ1-1; D is undetermined. This CDR3 comprises 13 residues. V lost 1 base to trimming and J lost 6 bases, with 12 bases between them. The V gene's germline CDR1 is SQVTM and CDR2 ANQGSEA. The CDR3 loop reads CSVEASPRAEAFF. Written as DNA, the CDR3 is TGCAGCGTTGAAGCCAGCCCCCGGGCTGAAGCTTTCTTT.

This sequence joins TRBV20-1 and TRBJ2-7; no clear D gene. This CDR3 contains 12 residues. Trimming removed 2 bases from V and 6 bases from J, with 11 bases in between. Per germline, CDR1 DFQATT and CDR2 SNEGSKA (reference sequence). CDR3 nucleotides: TGCAGTGCTAGAAAGGGCCCCCTCGAGCAGTACTTC. Translation: CSARKGPLEQYF.

The chain couples TRBV29-1 to TRBJ2-4; 13 bases map to TRBD2. The last part of the DNA fits TRBJ2-7 better; the J call may be wrong. Germline values: CDR1 SQVTM, CDR2 ANQGSEA. The length of the CDR3 is 14 residues. The CDR3, as DNA: TGCAGCGTCGGACTAGCGGGAGTCTTCTACGAGCAGTACTTC. Protein product: CSVGLAGVFYEQYF.

The gene calls are TRBV5-5 and TRBJ2-1; perhaps TRBD1 as D (5 bases). The CDR3 runs 13 residues. Trimming pared 0 bases from V and 12 bases from J, leaving 13 bases between. Per the germline V gene, CDR1 is SGHKS and CDR2 is YYEKEE (reference sequence). The CDR3 sequence is CASSLDPQGRQFF. In DNA form, the CDR3 reads TGTGCCAGCAGCTTGGACCCCCAGGGAAGGCAGTTCTTC.

The rearrangement uses TRBV11-2 and TRBJ2-5; 9 bases are shared with TRBD1. The assigned J gene may be wrong: the sequence end matches TRBJ2-7 better. CDR1 is SGHAT and CDR2 is FQNNGV in the germline V gene. The CDR3 contains 15 residues. CDR3 loop: CASSPEQGAAYEQYF. In DNA, the CDR3 is TGTGCCAGCAGCCCGGAACAGGGGGCGGCCTACGAGCAGTACTTC.

The V call is TRBV20-1, the J call TRBJ2-7, with TRBD2 matching 9 bases. The germline V gene encodes CDR1 DFQATT and CDR2 SNEGSKA (reference sequence). Germline trimming cut 5 bases from V and 6 bases from J; bases unmatched to any gene: 8. This CDR3 has 13 amino acids. In DNA form, the CDR3 reads TGCAGTGCTCCCTTAGCGGGAGCGGGCGAGCAGTACTTC. It is translated as CSAPLAGAGEQYF.

On this clonotype itself: No DNA is shown, since the ends of the CDR3 on it are uncertain; the CDR3 is the one TCRdb lists. V gene TRBV12-3 or TRBV12-4 combines with J gene TRBJ2-7; TRBD1 is the table's D call and was not checked against the DNA. Counting both end residues, the CDR3 totals 15 amino acids. CDR3 in amino acids: CASSSSSEGRYEQYF.

The gene calls are TRBV5-1 and TRBJ2-7, with TRBD2 identical over 10 bases. J gave up 6 bases and V 3 bases, and 9 bases lay outside the gene matches. The CDR3 is made up of 15 amino acids. Germline CDR1 is SGHRS and CDR2 is YFSETQ. CDR3 sequence reads: CASSWMSSGRGEQYF. CDR3 bases: TGCGCCAGCAGCTGGATGTCTAGCGGGAGAGGCGAGCAGTACTTC.

V is TRBV25-1 and J is TRBJ1-2; D gene ambiguous. V gave up 4 bases and J gave up 7 bases, with 10 bases separating them. This CDR3 is built from 12 residues. Germline lookup yields CDR1 MGHDK and CDR2 SYGVNS. CDR3 protein: CASSVAAGGYTF. The CDR3 nucleotides are TGTGCCAGCAGTGTTGCAGCCGGTGGCTACACCTTC.

The gene calls are TRBV7-2 and TRBJ2-4, with 7 positions matching TRBD2. Germline V gene data show CDR1 as SGHTA and CDR2 as FQGNSA. J gave up 9 bases and V 1 base, and 6 bases lay outside the gene matches. The CDR3 consists of 14 residues. The CDR3 bases are TGTGCCAGCAGCTTAGGGGGAGGGTATGGCATTCAGTACTTC. Its protein is CASSLGGGYGIQYF.

The chain is built from TRBV9 and TRBJ2-1, with TRBD2 as a possible D gene (5 bases). CDR3 length equals 14 residues. Trimming cost V 0 bases and J 13 bases, with 17 bases left between them. The germline gives CDR1 SGDLS, CDR2 YYNGEE. CDR3 residues: CASSVDEGWETQFF. CDR3 sequence (DNA): TGTGCCAGCAGCGTAGATGAGGGATGGGAGACCCAGTTCTTC.

In its sample, this clonotype was seen a few times. This chain joins TRBV12-3 or TRBV12-4 and TRBJ1-1; D not resolved. V lost 3 bases and J lost 3, with 14 bases in between. This CDR3 has 15 amino acids. CDR3 residues: CASSFGIKLDTEAFF. CDR3 DNA: TGTGCCAGCAGTTTCGGGATCAAGTTGGACACTGAAGCTTTCTTT.

The chain is built from TRBV29-1 and TRBJ2-3; 7 nucleotides agree with TRBD1. J was trimmed by 0 bases and V by 7 bases; bases with no gene match: 7. CDR1 is SQVTM and CDR2 is ANQGSEA in the germline V gene. This CDR3 has 14 amino acids. The CDR3 nucleotides read TGCAGCGCACACTCAGGGGGTAGCACAGATACGCAGTATTTT. Protein product: CSAHSGGSTDTQYF.

This clonotype was counted a few times. The CDR3 loop reads CASSFDFLNEQFF. The CDR3 bases are TGTGCCAGCAGTTTCGACTTTCTCAATGAGCAGTTCTTC. The chain has TRBV12-3 or TRBV12-4 and TRBJ2-1; D unresolved. V was shortened by 3 bases and J by 6 bases, with 9 bases between the two germline ends. The CDR3 spans 13 residues.

This sequence joins TRBV13 and TRBJ2-3, with D unresolved. Germline CDR1 is PRHDT and CDR2 is FYEKMQ (reference sequence). The CDR3 is 12 residues long. Trimming pared 1 base from V and 5 bases from J, leaving 4 bases between. The CDR3 reads CASSLAVDTQYF. For the CDR3, the DNA is TGTGCCAGCAGCTTAGCTGTAGATACGCAGTATTTT.

The chain is built from TRBV14 and TRBJ1-2; possibly TRBD1 for D (6 bases). This CDR3 is 15 amino acids long. With 1 base removed from V and 0 bases from J, the gap between germline ends came to 9 bases. Germline V lookup: CDR1 SGHDN, CDR2 FVKESK. This CDR3 reads CASSQVTGTNYGYTF. Written as DNA, the CDR3 is TGTGCCAGCAGCCAAGTCACAGGGACTAACTATGGCTACACCTTC.

The sample holds a few counts of this clonotype. This chain uses TRBV29-1 with TRBJ2-7; 11 bases match TRBD1. The V segment lost 7 bases and the J segment 2 bases; nucleotides outside the gene matches: 4. CDR3 length: 13 residues. Germline-derived CDR1 and CDR2 are SQVTM and ANQGSEA. The CDR3 is CSALGQGAYEQYF. The CDR3, as DNA: TGCAGCGCGCTGGGACAGGGGGCCTACGAGCAGTACTTC.

The chain uses TRBV12-3 or TRBV12-4 and TRBJ2-6, with unresolved D. The CDR3 length is 18 residues. V dropped 4 bases and J dropped 0 bases, with 16 bases sitting between them. The chain's CDR3 is CASSYPYNTASGANVLTF. As DNA, the CDR3 is TGTGCCAGCAGTTACCCCTATAATACAGCCTCTGGGGCCAACGTCCTGACTTTC.